Listed here are 20 T cell receptor beta chains from one sample, sequenced in a study of Graves' ophthalmopathy and Graves' hyperthyroidism. The TCR beta CDR3 regions underwent amplification from RNA transcripts. The library came from an HTBI-primed first-round RT-PCR and a second-round multiplex PCR. TCRdb independently ran MiXCR on the multiplex PCR reads; one entry per CDR3 protein. The data show over a million distinct CDR3 sequences, 35% to 40% seen once. Sequencing input: peripheral blood or thyroid tissue (not recorded which). These TCRs come from an adult man with Graves' hyperthyroidism.

The rearrangement links TRBV10-3 to TRBJ2-7, with 7 bases fitting TRBD1. V shed 3 bases and J 13 bases; nucleotides not matched to a gene: 9. CDR3 size: 12 residues. Germline-derived CDR1 and CDR2 are ENHRY and SYGVKD. The DNA of the CDR3 is TGTGCCATCAGTGAAGGGGGCTCCCGGCGCTACTTC. Residues: CAISEGGSRRYF.

This clonotype was detected a few times. The rearrangement uses TRBV20-1 and TRBJ2-6; D is possibly TRBD1 or TRBD2 (6 bases each). Germline V gene sequence: CDR1 DFQATT, CDR2 SNEGSKA (reference sequence). The CDR3 runs 15 residues. V gave up 6 bases and J gave up 0 bases, with 12 bases separating them. The CDR3 region has the DNA TGCAGTGCAACCTCGGGGGCCTCTGGGGCCAACGTCCTGACTTTC. Translated, it gives CSATSGASGANVLTF.

This chain connects TRBV30 to TRBJ2-5; D gene uncertain. CDR3 length: 15 residues. Germline V lookup: CDR1 GTSNPN, CDR2 SVGIG (reference sequence). V lost 0 bases to trimming and J lost 2 bases, with 13 bases between them. The CDR3 bases are TGTGCCTGGAGTGTATATCGGAATCGACAAGAGACCCAGTACTTC. Its translation: CAWSVYRNRQETQYF.

This clonotype was found many times. The J gene is TRBJ2-5, the V gene TRBV24-1; TRBD2 aligns across 8 bases. V shed 8 bases and J 2 bases; nucleotides not matched to a gene: 9. The CDR3 spans 15 residues. In germline, CDR1 is KGHDR, CDR2 SFDVKD. CDR3 residues: CATKSGSALQETQYF. CDR3 in DNA: TGTGCCACCAAGAGCGGGAGTGCCTTACAAGAGACCCAGTACTTC.

In the case of this clonotype: Given the absence of the conserved phenylalanine or tryptophan at the CDR3 end, a read error is likely. The DNA is left out, because the CDR3 cannot be placed on it with certainty; the CDR3 is given as TCRdb lists it. The V and J genes are TRBV5-4 and TRBJ2-5; the D segment call TRBD1 is taken from the table without a DNA check. Germline CDR1 reads SGHNT; CDR2 reads YYREEE (reference sequence). The CDR3 is 15 amino acids long, termini counted. This CDR3 is CASSRGQGDGYTFGS.

The chain recombines TRBV7-8 with TRBJ2-7, with D possibly being TRBD1 or TRBD2 (5 bases each). Looked up from germline, CDR1 is SGHVS and CDR2 is FQNEAQ. The V end lost 6 bases, the J end lost 0 bases, and 18 bases lay between the germline ends. The CDR3 loop spans 16 amino acids. For the CDR3, the DNA is TGTGCCAGCAGTTACTCGGGGCTCTCACGCTCCTACGAGCAGTACTTC. It is translated as CASSYSGLSRSYEQYF.

This chain joins TRBV15 and TRBJ1-2, with TRBD1 identical over 8 bases. V lost 0 bases, J lost 2 bases, and 5 bases stayed unmatched. The CDR3 runs 16 residues. CDR1 is LNHNV, CDR2 YYDKDF, per germline (reference sequence). The CDR3 loop reads CATSRDPRTGNYGYTF. CDR3 sequence (DNA): TGTGCCACCAGCAGAGATCCAAGGACAGGGAACTATGGCTACACCTTC.

This clonotype was observed a few times. The CDR3 reads CSAPASRWGTSGGNQETQYF. CDR3 nucleotides: TGCAGTGCTCCGGCATCTCGGTGGGGGACTAGTGGGGGGAACCAAGAGACCCAGTACTTC. This chain links TRBV20-1 with TRBJ2-5; 8 bases are a match to TRBD2. Per the germline V gene, CDR1 is DFQATT and CDR2 is SNEGSKA (reference sequence). CDR3 size: 20 residues. V shed 5 bases, J shed 0 bases, and the junction held 23 bases outside the gene matches.

The chain uses TRBV5-6 and TRBJ1-5, with 9 positions matching TRBD1. CDR1 and CDR2 from the germline V gene are SGHDT and YYEEEE. This CDR3 spans 16 amino acids. With V trimmed by 6 bases and J by 2 bases, 9 bases remained unmatched. In DNA form, the CDR3 reads TGTGCCAGCAACGAAACAGGGGGCGAAGGCAATCAGCCCCAGCATTTT. Translating it yields CASNETGGEGNQPQHF.

This clonotype was recorded many times. The chain links TRBV19 to TRBJ1-5; 7 nucleotides align to TRBD1. CDR1 and CDR2 from the germline V gene are LNHDA and SQIVND (reference sequence). CDR3 length equals 14 residues. The V and J ends lost 5 bases and 7 bases, in that order; junction bases with no gene match: 8. CDR3 DNA sequence: TGTGCCAGTAGTGCCCAAACAGGGGACCAGCCCCAGCATTTT. Residues: CASSAQTGDQPQHF.

This clonotype has at least ten counts. The chain recombines TRBV7-8 with TRBJ2-2; 8 bases map to TRBD2. This CDR3 has 17 amino acids. Per germline, CDR1 SGHVS and CDR2 FQNEAQ. V gave up 3 bases and J gave up 5 bases; unmatched junction bases: 11. The CDR3 reads CASSLSPWLAGTGELFF. CDR3 nucleotides: TGTGCCAGCAGCTTGTCACCATGGCTAGCGGGTACCGGGGAGCTGTTTTTT.

This clonotype has more than one count but fewer than ten. The chain links TRBV2 to TRBJ1-5; D not resolved. Germline assignment: CDR1 SNHLY and CDR2 FYNNEI. V was clipped by 4 bases and J by 9 bases, with 13 bases between them. The CDR3 spans 13 residues. Written as DNA, the CDR3 is TGTGCCAGCAGTGTTAGAGAGGGTCTGCCCCAGCATTTT. Its protein product is CASSVREGLPQHF.

For this clonotype: This may be a read error: a much more frequent sequence differs by one nucleotide. The chain employs TRBV9 and TRBJ2-7; D is uncertain. The V gene lost 4 bases and the J gene lost 7 bases, with 15 bases spanning the gap. Per the germline V gene, CDR1 is SGDLS and CDR2 is YYNGEE. This CDR3 is built from 13 residues. CDR3 region: CASSPRPEREQYF. CDR3 nucleotide sequence: TGTGCCAGCAGCCCGAGGCCCGAGAGGGAGCAGTACTTC.

To note about this clonotype: A read error may explain this, as a much larger clone is one base away. The rearrangement links TRBV6-6 to TRBJ1-2, with D perhaps TRBD1 (6 bases). Trimming cost V 2 bases and J 4 bases, with 20 bases left between them. CDR1 MNHNY and CDR2 SVGAGI come from the germline V gene (reference sequence). This CDR3 has 17 amino acids. Here the CDR3 reads CASSYAEGGSVSYGYTF. The CDR3 nucleotides are TGTGCCAGCAGTTACGCCGAGGGGGGGAGCGTTAGCTATGGCTACACCTTC.

This clonotype was observed at least ten times. The J gene is TRBJ2-7, the V gene TRBV7-8, with 9 bases lining up with TRBD2. Losses at the gene ends were 4 bases for V and 2 bases for J; bases not matched to a gene: 9. Germline CDR1 SGHVS, CDR2 FQNEAQ. CDR3 length equals 16 residues. CDR3 in amino acids: CASSYTGTSNAYEQYF. DNA of the CDR3: TGTGCCAGCAGCTACACCGGGACTAGCAACGCCTACGAGCAGTACTTC.

This chain joins TRBV9 and TRBJ2-2; D call uncertain. V gave up 0 bases and J gave up 6 bases, with 12 bases separating them. The CDR3 is 15 residues long. Germline V gives CDR1 SGDLS, CDR2 YYNGEE. The CDR3 sequence: CASSVGQIEAGELFF. The CDR3 DNA sequence: TGTGCCAGCAGCGTAGGCCAGATTGAAGCCGGGGAGCTGTTTTTT.

A few counts support this clonotype. The genes are TRBV27 and TRBJ1-2; possibly TRBD1 for D (5 bases). This CDR3 region has 13 residues. Deletions cut 3 bases from V and 7 bases from J, with 12 bases between. CDR1 MNHEY and CDR2 SMNVEV come from the germline V gene (reference sequence). Written as DNA, the CDR3 is TGTGCCAGCAGTTTGGGGCAGGGAGCTGGCTACACCTTC. Amino acids: CASSLGQGAGYTF.

This clonotype was counted ten times or more. The chain recombines TRBV7-6 with TRBJ2-6; TRBD2 aligns across 8 bases. Germline V lookup: CDR1 SGHVS, CDR2 FNYEAQ. V was pared by 5 bases and J by 1 base, with 16 bases of the junction left unmatched. This CDR3 is 20 amino acids long. The CDR3 spells CASSQTWRSGIGSGANVLTF. The CDR3 coding sequence is TGTGCCAGCAGCCAAACGTGGCGTAGCGGGATTGGTTCTGGGGCCAACGTCCTGACTTTC.

This clonotype was seen repeatedly, ten times or more. The gene calls are TRBV20-1 and TRBJ1-2; 8 bases are shared with TRBD1. The germline V gene encodes CDR1 DFQATT and CDR2 SNEGSKA (reference sequence). The CDR3 is made up of 17 amino acids. V trimming: 3 bases; J trimming: 6 bases; junction bases outside the gene matches: 18. The CDR3 loop reads CSARAVSKQGDFDGYTF. The DNA for the CDR3 is TGCAGTGCTAGGGCCGTCTCGAAACAGGGGGATTTCGATGGCTACACCTTC.

This clonotype was picked up many times. The chain links TRBV15 to TRBJ1-2; D unresolved. CDR1 is LNHNV, CDR2 YYDKDF, per germline (reference sequence). V was trimmed by 8 bases and J by 5 bases, leaving 15 bases between them. This CDR3 has 13 residues. CDR3 region: CATGQGPEYGYTF. The CDR3 nucleotides read TGTGCCACCGGCCAAGGGCCAGAGTATGGCTACACCTTC.